This T cell receptor beta chain was identified in a study of chemoradiotherapy in HPV16-positive cancers. This clone was recorded once. Germline CDR1 and CDR2: MDHEN and SYDVKM. The ends were cut back, 1 base at V and 2 bases at J, with 16 bases in the middle. This CDR3 comprises 17 residues. Produced via immunoSEQ multiplex PCR; TCRdb's table is partial and in-frame only. The data contain some 32,000 clones, approximately 90% of them singletons. V is TRBV28 and J is TRBJ2-3; tentatively, D is TRBD1 (7 bases). The material sequenced was blood, taken from a patient who underwent chemoradiotherapy. The clonotype was recovered from a human donor with HPV-associated anogenital cancer. Written as DNA, the CDR3 is TGTGCCAGCAGTTTATTGGCAGGGGGGCTCGACACAGATACGCAGTATTTT. It yields the protein CASSLLAGGLDTDTQYF.